Listed below are T cell receptor beta chains from one sample, sequenced in a study of blood T cell repertoires in COVID-19. The table came from immunoSEQ multiplex PCR; TCRdb's copy has only in-frame clones and leaves some out. The repertoire holds more than 250,000 clones, with 70% to 90% as singletons. Sample: PBMCs or T cells enriched from blood (not recorded which). These receptors all come from a woman aged 25-40 years who had recovered from COVID-19. Both conserved end residues are part of each CDR3. The order of the fields is D gene, V gene, J gene, clone size, CDR3 DNA, CDR3 protein. D genes are given only for firm matches. The size of a clone is reported for some rows only, either as once, few or many, or as a class for expanded clones.

>TRBD2|TRBV4-2|TRBJ2-1|.
TGTGCCAGCAGCCAAGGTGGCGGGGGGACCTACAATGAGCAGTTCTTC
CASSQGGGGTYNEQFF
>.|TRBV2|TRBJ1-2|.
TGTGCCAGCAGTGAAAGATTGCCAGAAAACTATGGCTACACCTTC
CASSERLPENYGYTF
>TRBD2|TRBV4-1|TRBJ2-2|.
TGCGCCAGCAGGCAACTAATAGCGGGACTACATTCAGCGAACACCGGGGAGCTGTTTTTT
CASRQLIAGLHSANTGELFF
>.|TRBV10-2|TRBJ2-7|.
TGCGCCAGCAGTGAACCGGGGGTGGGCGAGCAGTACTTC
CASSEPGVGEQYF
>.|TRBV18|TRBJ1-4|.
TGTGCCAGCTCCCCCATTTCAAATGAAAAACTGTTTTTT
CASSPISNEKLFF
>TRBD1|TRBV7-2|TRBJ1-1|.
TGTGCCAGCAGCTGGAAAGGGGGCCGTGCTGAAGCTTTCTTT
CASSWKGGRAEAFF
>.|TRBV30|TRBJ1-1|.
TGTGTAGCCAGTACCACTGAAGCTTTCTTT
CVASTTEAFF
>TRBD1|TRBV7-2|TRBJ2-7|.
TGTGCCAGCAGCTTAACAGGGGGCCAATCCTACGAGCAGTACTTC
CASSLTGGQSYEQYF
>TRBD1|TRBV9|TRBJ1-3|.
TGTGCCAGCAGCGACCCAACCGGGGACAGGCGATTCTCTGGAAACACCATATATTTT
CASSDPTGDRRFSGNTIYF
>.|TRBV5-1|TRBJ2-1|.
TGCGCCAGCAGCCTACAGGGCTATGAGCAGTTCTTC
CASSLQGYEQFF
>TRBD2|TRBV4-2|TRBJ2-3|.
TGTGCCAGCAGCCAGGGTATAGGAGCGGGGGGCCATGATACGCAGTATTTT
CASSQGIGAGGHDTQYF
>TRBD1|TRBV6-1|TRBJ1-2|.
TGTGCCAGCAGTGAACAGGGGGCGGTTGGGTATGGCTACACCTTC
CASSEQGAVGYGYTF
>.|TRBV18|TRBJ1-1|few
TGTGCCAGCTCAGGGACCCGGAGTGGGGGCAACACTGAAGCTTTCTTT
CASSGTRSGGNTEAFF
>TRBD1|TRBV15|TRBJ1-4|.
TGTGCCACCAGCAGAGATAAGACAGGGGAAGAAAAACTGTTTTTT
CATSRDKTGEEKLFF
>TRBD2|TRBV5-1|TRBJ2-3|.
TGCGCCAGCAGCTTGGGGACTAGCGGGGATAGCACAGATACGCAGTATTTT
CASSLGTSGDSTDTQYF
>.|TRBV15|TRBJ2-3|.
TGTGCCACCAGGCCCGGTCTTAGCACAGATACGCAGTATTTT
CATRPGLSTDTQYF
>.|TRBV30|TRBJ1-2|.
TGTGCCTGGACCCCCATGCGGGGGTCGGGGTTGCGTGGCTACACCTTC
CAWTPMRGSGLRGYTF
>.|TRBV24-1|TRBJ1-5|.
TGTGCCACCAGCGGGACACTTAATCAGCCCCAGCATTTT
CATSGTLNQPQHF
>.|TRBV28|TRBJ1-6|few
TGTGCCAGCAGAACAAGCTCCTATAATTCACCCCTCCACTTT
CASRTSSYNSPLHF
>.|TRBV9|TRBJ2-2|.
TGTGCCAGCAGCCCCGGGACCGGGGAGCTGTTTTTT
CASSPGTGELFF
>TRBD1|TRBV6-5|TRBJ2-2|.
TGTGCCAGCGGGACAGGGGCCGAACCCGGGGAGCTGTTTTTT
CASGTGAEPGELFF
>TRBD1|TRBV27|TRBJ1-6|.
TGTGCCAGCAGGTCCGGGACAGGGGGTTCACCCCTCCACTTT
CASRSGTGGSPLHF
>TRBD1|TRBV28|TRBJ1-2|.
TGTGCCAGCAGTTCGGGACAGGGGGAAGATGGCTACACCTTC
CASSSGQGEDGYTF
>TRBD1|TRBV14|TRBJ1-1|.
TGTGCCAGCAGGCGAACAGGACAGGGCCGGACTGAAGCTTTCTTT
CASRRTGQGRTEAFF
>TRBD2|TRBV5-4|TRBJ2-2|.
TGTGCCAGCAGCTTGGGACTAGCGGTGAACACCGGGGAGCTGTTTTTT
CASSLGLAVNTGELFF
>TRBD1|TRBV30|TRBJ2-2|.
TGTGCCTGGAGTTCTCCCGGGACAGGTCGGTCTGGGGAGCTGTTTTTT
CAWSSPGTGRSGELFF
>.|TRBV7-2|TRBJ1-1|.
TGTGCCAGCAGCCCCATTGCGGGGACCTATGAAGCTTTCTTT
CASSPIAGTYEAFF
>.|TRBV19|TRBJ1-1|.
TGTGCCAGTAGGCCCCTAAGAATGGCTGAAGCTTTCTTT
CASRPLRMAEAFF
>TRBD1|TRBV5-1|TRBJ2-5|.
TGCGCCAGCAGCTTGATAGGGGGCGCTTTCGAGACCCAGTACTTC
CASSLIGGAFETQYF
>.|TRBV2|TRBJ1-4|.
TGTGCCAGCAGTGGCCTCGGGGAGGAAAAACTGTTTTTT
CASSGLGEEKLFF
>TRBD1|TRBV27|TRBJ1-4|.
TGTGCCAGCAGTCCCCAGGGGGCCCTGGGCAGTGAAAAACTGTTTTTT
CASSPQGALGSEKLFF
>.|TRBV9|TRBJ1-3|few
TGTGCCAGCAGCGTAGGTAGCTCTGGAAACACCATATATTTT
CASSVGSSGNTIYF